This T cell receptor beta chain emerged from a study of T cell responses to AZD1222 COVID-19 vaccine. The study's findings and limits: Compared with day 0, the breadth and depth of the Spike-specific TCR repertoire rose significantly after two doses of AZD1222. Repertoires were sampled only after the peak T cell response. White British donors predominated, females outnumbered males, and clonal diversity was possibly underestimated.

With respect to this clone: Its target is unknown.

Sequencing was performed with immunoSEQ multiplex PCR; in TCRdb, only in-frame clones are kept and a portion is missing. The data show 110,000 to 150,000 clones, approximately 93% seen once. Trimming stripped 1 base from V and 6 bases from J, with 8 bases between. The CDR3 has 13 amino acids. Germline lookup yields CDR1 SGHTA and CDR2 FQGTGA. This clonotype was obtained from an adult who had recovered from COVID-19. The gene calls are TRBV7-3 and TRBJ2-3; D not certain. Sequencing was performed on peripheral blood, taken after recovery from COVID-19. This CDR3 is CASSLIYGDTQYF. CDR3 DNA: TGTGCCAGCAGCTTAATCTACGGGGATACGCAGTATTTT.